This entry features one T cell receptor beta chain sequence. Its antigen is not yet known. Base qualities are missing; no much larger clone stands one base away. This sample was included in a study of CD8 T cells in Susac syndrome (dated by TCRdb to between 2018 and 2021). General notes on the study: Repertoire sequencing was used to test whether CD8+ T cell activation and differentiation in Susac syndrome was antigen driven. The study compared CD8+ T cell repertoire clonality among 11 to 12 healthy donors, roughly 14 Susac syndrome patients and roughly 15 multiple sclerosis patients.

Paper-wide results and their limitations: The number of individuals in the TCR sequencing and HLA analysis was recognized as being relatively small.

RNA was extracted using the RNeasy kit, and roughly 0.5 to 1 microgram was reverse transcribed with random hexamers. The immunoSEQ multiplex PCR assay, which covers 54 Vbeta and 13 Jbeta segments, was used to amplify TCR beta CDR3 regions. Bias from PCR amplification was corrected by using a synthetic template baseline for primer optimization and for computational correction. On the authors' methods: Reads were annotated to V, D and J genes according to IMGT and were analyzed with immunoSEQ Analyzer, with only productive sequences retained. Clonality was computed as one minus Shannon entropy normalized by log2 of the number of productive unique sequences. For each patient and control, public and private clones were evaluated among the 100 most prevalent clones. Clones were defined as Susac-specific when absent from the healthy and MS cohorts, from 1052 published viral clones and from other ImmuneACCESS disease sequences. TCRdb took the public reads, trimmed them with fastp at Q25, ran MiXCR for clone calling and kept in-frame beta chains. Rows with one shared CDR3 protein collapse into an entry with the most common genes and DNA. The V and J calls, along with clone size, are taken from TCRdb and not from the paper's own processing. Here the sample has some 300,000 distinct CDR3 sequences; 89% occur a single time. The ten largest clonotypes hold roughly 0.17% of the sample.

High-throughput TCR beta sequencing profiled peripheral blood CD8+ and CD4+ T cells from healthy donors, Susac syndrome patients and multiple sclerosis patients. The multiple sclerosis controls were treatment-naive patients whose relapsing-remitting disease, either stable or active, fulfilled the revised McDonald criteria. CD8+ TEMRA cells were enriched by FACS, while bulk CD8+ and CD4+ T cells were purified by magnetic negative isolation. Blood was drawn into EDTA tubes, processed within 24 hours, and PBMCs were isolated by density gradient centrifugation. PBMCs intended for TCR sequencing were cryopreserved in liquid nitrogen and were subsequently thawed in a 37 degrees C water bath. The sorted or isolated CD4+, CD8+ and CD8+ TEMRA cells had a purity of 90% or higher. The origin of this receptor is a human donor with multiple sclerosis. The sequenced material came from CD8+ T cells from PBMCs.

The CDR3 in this case is CASEQGSSYNEQFF. Here is the DNA: TGTGCCAGCGAACAGGGAAGCTCCTACAATGAGCAGTTCTTC. The chain links TRBV5-6 with TRBJ2-1, with TRBD1 as a weak D call on 6 bases. From the cysteine up to the phenylalanine, the CDR3 has a length of 14 residues. The sequence is cut down to CDR3 DNA, 42 bases in frame from base 1. The junction carries 11 bases between V and J, which are trimmed by 7 bases and 0 bases respectively. For CDR1 and CDR2, the germline V gene lists SGHDT and YYEEEE.